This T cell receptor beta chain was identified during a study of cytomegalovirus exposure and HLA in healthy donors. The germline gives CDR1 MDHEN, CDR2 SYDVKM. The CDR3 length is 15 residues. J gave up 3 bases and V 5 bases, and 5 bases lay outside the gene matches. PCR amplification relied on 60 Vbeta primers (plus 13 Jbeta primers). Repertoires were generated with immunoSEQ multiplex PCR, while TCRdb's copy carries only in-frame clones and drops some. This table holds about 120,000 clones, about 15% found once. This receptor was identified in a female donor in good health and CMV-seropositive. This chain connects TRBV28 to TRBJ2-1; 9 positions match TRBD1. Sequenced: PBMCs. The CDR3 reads CASSEGQGGYNEQFF. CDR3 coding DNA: TGTGCCAGCAGTGAGGGACAGGGTGGCTACAATGAGCAGTTCTTC.